The rows below give T cell receptor beta chains drawn from one sample of a study of OX40 agonist ivuxolimab in advanced cancers. Some clones are missing from TCRdb's copy, which holds only in-frame ones; the method was immunoSEQ multiplex PCR. The sample records tens of thousands of clones, roughly 83% being singletons. Source: CD4+ or CD8+ T cells sorted from blood, taken in a trial of the OX40 agonist ivuxolimab. These receptors all come from an adult with an advanced solid tumor such as melanoma, head and neck, liver or kidney cancer. Each CDR3 is given with its conserved first and last residue. A D gene is named only where the DNA matches it firmly. The size field is filled for only some rows; it gives once, few, many or a size class.

clone size: NA; J gene: TRBJ2-4; D gene: NA; V gene: TRBV7-9; CDR3 DNA: TGTGCCAGCAGCTTTTGGGGGCTCGGGGAAAACATTCAGTACTTC; CDR3 protein: CASSFWGLGENIQYF
clone size: few; J gene: TRBJ2-3; D gene: NA; V gene: TRBV10-3; CDR3 DNA: TGTGCCATCAGTGAAGTAGGGGACGGTCCACGGGCAGATACGCAGTATTTT; CDR3 protein: CAISEVGDGPRADTQYF
clone size: NA; J gene: TRBJ2-7; D gene: NA; V gene: TRBV28; CDR3 DNA: TGTGCCAGCAGCCCCCTCGGCGGGGCGGGCGAGCAGTACTTC; CDR3 protein: CASSPLGGAGEQYF
clone size: NA; J gene: TRBJ1-2; D gene: NA; V gene: TRBV27; CDR3 DNA: TGTGCCAGCAGTTGGTGGTTCCCCCAGGGCCCGGGGGTAGCTAACTATGGCTACACCTTC; CDR3 protein: CASSWWFPQGPGVANYGYTF
clone size: once; J gene: TRBJ2-1; D gene: NA; V gene: TRBV19; CDR3 DNA: TGTGCCAGTTCTCAGGGAAATGAGCAGTTCTTC; CDR3 protein: CASSQGNEQFF
clone size: NA; J gene: TRBJ2-7; D gene: NA; V gene: TRBV5-8; CDR3 DNA: TGTGCCAGCAGCCCTTTTAGAGGGATGACCCCTGACGAGCAGTACTTC; CDR3 protein: CASSPFRGMTPDEQYF
clone size: NA; J gene: TRBJ1-2; D gene: TRBD1; V gene: TRBV12-5; CDR3 DNA: TGTGCTAGTGCCAGGACAGGCCCCTATGGCTACACCTTC; CDR3 protein: CASARTGPYGYTF
clone size: NA; J gene: TRBJ2-7; D gene: NA; V gene: TRBV11-2; CDR3 DNA: TGTGCCAGCAGCCCCACATGGAACGAGCAGTACTTC; CDR3 protein: CASSPTWNEQYF
clone size: NA; J gene: TRBJ1-1; D gene: TRBD1; V gene: TRBV2; CDR3 DNA: TGTGCCTGCGGGGGACAGGGGGTTGATGAAGCTTTCTTT; CDR3 protein: CACGGQGVDEAFF
clone size: NA; J gene: TRBJ1-2; D gene: NA; V gene: TRBV9; CDR3 DNA: TGTGCCAGCAGTGACGGCTATGGCTACACCTTC; CDR3 protein: CASSDGYGYTF
clone size: NA; J gene: TRBJ2-1; D gene: TRBD1; V gene: TRBV7-9; CDR3 DNA: TGTGCCAGCAGTAAAACAGGGGGCGATGAGCAGTTCTTC; CDR3 protein: CASSKTGGDEQFF
clone size: NA; J gene: TRBJ1-1; D gene: NA; V gene: TRBV2; CDR3 DNA: TGTGCCAGCAGTGAAGCTGGGGGGGGCATGAACACTGAAGCTTTCTTT; CDR3 protein: CASSEAGGGMNTEAFF
clone size: medium-sized; J gene: TRBJ2-7; D gene: NA; V gene: TRBV27; CDR3 DNA: TGTGCCAGCAGTTCCTCCTACGAGCAGTACTTC; CDR3 protein: CASSSSYEQYF
clone size: NA; J gene: TRBJ1-5; D gene: NA; V gene: TRBV28; CDR3 DNA: TGTGCCAGCAGTTTTGCGGGTAGCAATCAGCCCCAGCATTTT; CDR3 protein: CASSFAGSNQPQHF
clone size: NA; J gene: TRBJ2-1; D gene: NA; V gene: TRBV10-2; CDR3 DNA: TGCGCCAGCAGTGACGTAATCGTCGGGGAGCAGTTCTTC; CDR3 protein: CASSDVIVGEQFF
clone size: NA; J gene: TRBJ2-5; D gene: NA; V gene: TRBV14; CDR3 DNA: TGTGCCAGCAGCCAAGCTATAATGACAGTACAAGAGACCCAGTACTTC; CDR3 protein: CASSQAIMTVQETQYF
clone size: NA; J gene: TRBJ1-4; D gene: TRBD1; V gene: TRBV5-5; CDR3 DNA: TGTGCCAGCAGCTTAATGAGGGACAGGGGAGATAATGAAAAACTGTTTTTT; CDR3 protein: CASSLMRDRGDNEKLFF
clone size: NA; J gene: TRBJ2-7; D gene: NA; V gene: TRBV4-2; CDR3 DNA: TGTGCCAGCAGCTCGTCAGGGATGCGCGAGCAGTACTTC; CDR3 protein: CASSSSGMREQYF
clone size: NA; J gene: TRBJ1-2; D gene: NA; V gene: TRBV10-3; CDR3 DNA: TGTGCCGCCCAAGGGGTTTCGCCTGGCTACACCTTC; CDR3 protein: CAAQGVSPGYTF
clone size: NA; J gene: TRBJ2-3; D gene: TRBD2; V gene: TRBV5-1; CDR3 DNA: TGCGCCAGCAGCCTACTGGGACTAGCGGGGGCTAGCACAGATACGCAGTATTTT; CDR3 protein: CASSLLGLAGASTDTQYF
clone size: NA; J gene: TRBJ1-2; D gene: TRBD1; V gene: TRBV6-1; CDR3 DNA: TGTGCCAGCAGTGAAGCCGGGACAGGGGGTTATGGCTACACCTTC; CDR3 protein: CASSEAGTGGYGYTF
clone size: NA; J gene: TRBJ2-1; D gene: NA; V gene: TRBV27; CDR3 DNA: TGTGCCAGCAGTTTATCGGGGAAACAGGGTAGTGAGCAGTTCTTC; CDR3 protein: CASSLSGKQGSEQFF
clone size: NA; J gene: TRBJ2-7; D gene: TRBD2; V gene: TRBV27; CDR3 DNA: TGTGCCAGCAGTTTGGCTAGCGGGAGTGGCTACGAGCAGTACTTC; CDR3 protein: CASSLASGSGYEQYF
clone size: NA; J gene: TRBJ1-2; D gene: TRBD1; V gene: TRBV5-5; CDR3 DNA: TGTGCCAGCAGCGCGTGGGTGGGACAGGATTATGGCTACACCTTC; CDR3 protein: CASSAWVGQDYGYTF
clone size: once; J gene: TRBJ2-1; D gene: NA; V gene: TRBV9; CDR3 DNA: TGTGCCAGCGCCGGGGGTGCCTACAATGAGCAGTTCTTC; CDR3 protein: CASAGGAYNEQFF
clone size: NA; J gene: TRBJ1-1; D gene: NA; V gene: TRBV15; CDR3 DNA: TGTGCCACCAGCAGCCCTATAATGAACACTGAAGCTTTCTTT; CDR3 protein: CATSSPIMNTEAFF
clone size: NA; J gene: TRBJ1-1; D gene: NA; V gene: TRBV7-7; CDR3 DNA: TGTGCCAGCAGCTTACTGGAGGTACTGAACACTGAAGCTTTCTTT; CDR3 protein: CASSLLEVLNTEAFF
clone size: few; J gene: TRBJ1-1; D gene: NA; V gene: TRBV19; CDR3 DNA: TGTGCCAGTAGTATCGGACAGATGAACACTGAAGCTTTCTTT; CDR3 protein: CASSIGQMNTEAFF
clone size: NA; J gene: TRBJ2-3; D gene: NA; V gene: TRBV5-6; CDR3 DNA: TGTGCCAGCAGCAATACAGGGTACGGGGGGTACACAGATACGCAGTATTTT; CDR3 protein: CASSNTGYGGYTDTQYF
clone size: once; J gene: TRBJ2-1; D gene: NA; V gene: TRBV9; CDR3 DNA: TGTGCCAGCGGGGGGTACACCTACAATGAGCAGTTCTTC; CDR3 protein: CASGGYTYNEQFF
clone size: NA; J gene: TRBJ1-6; D gene: NA; V gene: TRBV7-4; CDR3 DNA: TGTGCCAGCAGCTTCCCTCAACAGGGACGGCATAATTCACCCCTCCACTTT; CDR3 protein: CASSFPQQGRHNSPLHF